Shown below are 4 T cell receptor beta chains from a single sample sequenced in a study of beta chain features in type 1 diabetes. Study-level points and caveats: Researchers report that Type 1 diabetes patients had moderately but significantly shorter TCRB CDR3s across all four CD4+ subsets.

Antigens for these TCRs are unknown. Isolated RNA was reverse transcribed in full, so expressed TCRB transcripts were sequenced. Clones were sequenced by immunoSEQ multiplex PCR, and TCRdb holds only the in-frame ones, with some missing. The sample lists 250,000 to 300,000 clones, about 24% occurring once. The sample was naive CD4+ T cells from blood. The source of these receptors is a woman aged 25 to 39 with type 1 diabetes.

This chain connects TRBV5-1 to TRBJ2-3, with 8 bases identical to TRBD1. Trimming took 4 bases from V and 2 from J; bases not matched to a gene: 3. CDR3 length: 14 residues. The germline CDR1 and CDR2 sequences are SGHRS and YFSETQ. The CDR3 nucleotides are TGCGCCAGCAGCCAGGGGGCCACCACAGATACGCAGTATTTT. This encodes CASSQGATTDTQYF. Together with reference TRBV5-1 and TRBJ2-3, the CDR3 gives the full variable domain: KAGVTQTPRYLIKTRGQQVTLSCSPISGHRSVSWYQQTPGQGLQFLFEYFSETQRNKGNFPGRFSGRQFSNSRSEMNVSTLELGDSALYLCASSQGATTDTQYFGPGTRLTVL.

This chain links TRBV5-1 with TRBJ2-7, with 8 bases aligning to TRBD1. Germline CDR1 is SGHRS and CDR2 is YFSETQ. This CDR3 region has 14 residues. The J segment lost 3 bases and the V segment lost 4 bases, leaving 6 bases of the junction unmatched. For the CDR3, the DNA is TGCGCCAGCAGCGGGGGACAGGAGCTCTACGAGCAGTACTTC. Encoded protein: CASSGGQELYEQYF.

The chain has TRBV29-1 and TRBJ2-5; TRBD1 might be the D (7 bases). Judging by the DNA end, TRBJ2-7 fits better; the J call may be wrong. Germline V CDR1 and CDR2: SQVTM, ANQGSEA. The length of the CDR3 is 12 residues. CDR3 DNA: TGCAGCGCGGGGGACAGCCCCTACGAGCAGTACTTC. It encodes CSAGDSPYEQYF.

This clone came up a few times. This sequence joins TRBV15 and TRBJ2-3; TRBD2 matches at 11 bases. The CDR3 totals 16 residues. Germline trimming cut 7 bases from V and 2 bases from J; bases unmatched to any gene: 8. From germline, CDR1 is LNHNV and CDR2 YYDKDF (reference sequence). The CDR3 DNA follows: TGTGCCACCAACGGGGGACTAGCGGCTTCCACAGATACGCAGTATTTT. Protein product: CATNGGLAASTDTQYF.